This record concerns one T cell receptor beta chain sequence. This entry comes from a study of blood T cell repertoires in COVID-19. Across the whole study: From T cells, B-cell-depleted T cells, or PBMCs came the material, which was cDNA or gDNA.

CDR3 length equals 15 residues. From germline, CDR1 is MDHEN and CDR2 SYDVKM. With 6 bases removed from V and 5 bases from J, the gap between germline ends came to 19 bases. Original methodology: The authors estimated nucleated cell counts from reference gene primer amplification. The assay was immunoSEQ multiplex PCR, and TCRdb's table has in-frame clones only and misses some. The V and J calls and clone size come from that table; D and trimming were worked out from the DNA. The sample shows roughly 32,000 clones, approximately 86% of them seen only once. Input material: peripheral blood. This clonotype was sampled from a woman aged 80 or older with active or convalescent COVID-19. The chain couples TRBV28 to TRBJ1-2; tentative D call: TRBD1 (5 bases). This CDR3 reads CASSPGGSEGYGYTF. CDR3 nucleotide sequence: TGTGCCAGCAGCCCTGGGGGGTCCGAGGGATATGGCTACACCTTC.